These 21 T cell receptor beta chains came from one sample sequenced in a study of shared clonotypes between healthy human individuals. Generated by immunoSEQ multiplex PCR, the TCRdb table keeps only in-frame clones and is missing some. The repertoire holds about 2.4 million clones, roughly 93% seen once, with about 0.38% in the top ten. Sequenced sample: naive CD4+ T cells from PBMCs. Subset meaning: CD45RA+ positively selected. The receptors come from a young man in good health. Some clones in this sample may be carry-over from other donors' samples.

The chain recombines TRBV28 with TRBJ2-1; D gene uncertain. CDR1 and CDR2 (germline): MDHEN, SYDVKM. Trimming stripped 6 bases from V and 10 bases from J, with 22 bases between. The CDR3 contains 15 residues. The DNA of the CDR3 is TGTGCCAGCAGCCCCTCTGGTGGGGTCATACTAGAGCAGTTCTTC. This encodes CASSPSGGVILEQFF.

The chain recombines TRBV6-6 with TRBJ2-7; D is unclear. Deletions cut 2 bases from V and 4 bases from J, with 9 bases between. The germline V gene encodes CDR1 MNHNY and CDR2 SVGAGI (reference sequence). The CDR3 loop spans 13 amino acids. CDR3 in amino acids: CASSYLLGYEQYF. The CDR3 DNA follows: TGTGCCAGCAGTTACCTCCTAGGGTACGAGCAGTACTTC.

The CDR3 sequence is CASSLVTTVGEKLFF. The CDR3 bases are TGTGCCAGCAGCTTGGTGACCACGGTGGGTGAAAAACTGTTTTTT. The rearrangement joins TRBV5-8 to TRBJ1-4; D not resolved. The CDR3 totals 15 residues. Germline assignment: CDR1 SGHTS and CDR2 YDEGEE. V lost 0 bases and J lost 7, with 13 bases in between. Full variable domain (remainder filled in from reference TRBV5-8 and TRBJ1-4): EAGVTQSPTHLIKTRGQQATLRCSPISGHTSVYWYQQALGLGLQFLLWYDEGEERNRGNFPPRFSGRQFPNYSSELNVNALELEDSALYLCASSLVTTVGEKLFFGSGTQLSVL.

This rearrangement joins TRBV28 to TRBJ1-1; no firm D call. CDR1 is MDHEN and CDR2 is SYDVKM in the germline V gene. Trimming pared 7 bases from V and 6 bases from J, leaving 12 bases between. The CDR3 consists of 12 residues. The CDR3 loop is CASTSSAAEAFF. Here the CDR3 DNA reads TGTGCCAGCACATCCTCCGCTGCTGAAGCTTTCTTT.

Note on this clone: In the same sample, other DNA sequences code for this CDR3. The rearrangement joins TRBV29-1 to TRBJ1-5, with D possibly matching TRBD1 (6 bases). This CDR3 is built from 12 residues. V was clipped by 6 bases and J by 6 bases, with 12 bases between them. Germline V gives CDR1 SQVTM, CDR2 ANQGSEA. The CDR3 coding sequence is TGCAGCGTCGGGGGCGCCGGTCAGCCCCAGCATTTT. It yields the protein CSVGGAGQPQHF.

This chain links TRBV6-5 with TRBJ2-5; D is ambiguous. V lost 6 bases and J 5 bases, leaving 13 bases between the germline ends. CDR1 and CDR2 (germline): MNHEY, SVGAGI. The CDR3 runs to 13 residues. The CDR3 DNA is TGTGCCAGCAGCCCTCTAGGGCCCGAGACCCAGTACTTC. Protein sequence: CASSPLGPETQYF.

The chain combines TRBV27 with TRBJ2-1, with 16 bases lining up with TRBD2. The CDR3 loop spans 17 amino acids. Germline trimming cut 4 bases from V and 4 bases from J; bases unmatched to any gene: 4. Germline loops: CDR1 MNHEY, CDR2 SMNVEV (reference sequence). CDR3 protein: CASSSTGLAGGYNEQFF. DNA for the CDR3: TGTGCCAGCAGTTCGACGGGACTAGCGGGAGGGTACAATGAGCAGTTCTTC.

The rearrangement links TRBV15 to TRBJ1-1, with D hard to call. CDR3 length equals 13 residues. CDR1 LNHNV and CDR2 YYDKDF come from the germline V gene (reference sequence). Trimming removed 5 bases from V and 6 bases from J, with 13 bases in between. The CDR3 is CATSPRVSAEAFF. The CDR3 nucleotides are TGTGCCACCAGCCCGAGGGTTTCGGCTGAAGCTTTCTTT.

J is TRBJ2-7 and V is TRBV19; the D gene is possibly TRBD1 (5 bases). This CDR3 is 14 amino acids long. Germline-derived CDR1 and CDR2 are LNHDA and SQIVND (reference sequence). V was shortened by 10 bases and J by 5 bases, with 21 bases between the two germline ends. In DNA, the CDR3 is TGTGCCACCTCACAGGCCCCCCCTAGTGACGAGCAGTACTTC. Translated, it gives CATSQAPPSDEQYF.

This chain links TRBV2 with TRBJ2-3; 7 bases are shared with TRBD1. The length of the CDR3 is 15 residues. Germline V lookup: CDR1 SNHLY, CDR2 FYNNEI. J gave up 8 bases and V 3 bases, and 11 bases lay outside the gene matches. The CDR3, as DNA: TGTGCCAGCAGTGAGGACAGGTTCCCGTCCCGTACGCAGTATTTT. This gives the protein CASSEDRFPSRTQYF.

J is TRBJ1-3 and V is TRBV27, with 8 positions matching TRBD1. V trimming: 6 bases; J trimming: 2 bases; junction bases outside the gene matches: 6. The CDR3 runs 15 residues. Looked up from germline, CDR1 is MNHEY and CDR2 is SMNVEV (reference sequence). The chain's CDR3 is CASRPGGFTGNTIYF. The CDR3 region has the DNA TGTGCCAGCAGGCCAGGGGGCTTCACTGGAAACACCATATATTTT.

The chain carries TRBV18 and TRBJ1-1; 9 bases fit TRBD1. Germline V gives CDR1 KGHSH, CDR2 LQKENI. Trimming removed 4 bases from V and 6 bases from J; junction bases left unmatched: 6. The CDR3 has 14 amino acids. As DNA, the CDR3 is TGTGCCAGCTCACGTCGACAGGGGGACCCTGAAGCTTTCTTT. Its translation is CASSRRQGDPEAFF.

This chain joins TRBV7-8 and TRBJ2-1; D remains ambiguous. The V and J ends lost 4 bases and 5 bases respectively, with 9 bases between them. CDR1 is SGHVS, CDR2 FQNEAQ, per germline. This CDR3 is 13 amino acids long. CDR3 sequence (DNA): TGTGCCAGCAGCTCAACCATCGACAATGAGCAGTTCTTC. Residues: CASSSTIDNEQFF.

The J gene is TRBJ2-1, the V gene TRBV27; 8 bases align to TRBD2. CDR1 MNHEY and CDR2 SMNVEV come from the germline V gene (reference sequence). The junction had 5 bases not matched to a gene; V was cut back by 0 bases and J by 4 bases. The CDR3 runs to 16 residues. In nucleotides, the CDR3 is TGTGCCAGCAGTTTATCGGAGAGCGGGGGATACAATGAGCAGTTCTTC. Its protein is CASSLSESGGYNEQFF.

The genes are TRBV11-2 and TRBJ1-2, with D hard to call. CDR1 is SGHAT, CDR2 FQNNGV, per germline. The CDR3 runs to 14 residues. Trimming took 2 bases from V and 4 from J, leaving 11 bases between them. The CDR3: CASSLSSGFYGYTF. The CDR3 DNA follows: TGTGCCAGCAGCTTATCGTCGGGGTTCTATGGCTACACCTTC.

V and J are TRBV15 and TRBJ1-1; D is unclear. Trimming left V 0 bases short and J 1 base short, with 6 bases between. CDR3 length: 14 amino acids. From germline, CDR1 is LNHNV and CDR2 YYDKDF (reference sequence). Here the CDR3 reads CATSRDGANTEAFF. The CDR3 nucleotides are TGTGCCACCAGCAGAGATGGCGCGAACACTGAAGCTTTCTTT. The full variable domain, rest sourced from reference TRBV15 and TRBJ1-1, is DAMVIQNPRYQVTQFGKPVTLSCSQTLNHNVMYWYQQKSSQAPKLLFHYYDKDFNNEADTPDNFQSRRPNTSFCFLDIRSPGLGDTAMYLCATSRDGANTEAFFGQGTRLTVV.

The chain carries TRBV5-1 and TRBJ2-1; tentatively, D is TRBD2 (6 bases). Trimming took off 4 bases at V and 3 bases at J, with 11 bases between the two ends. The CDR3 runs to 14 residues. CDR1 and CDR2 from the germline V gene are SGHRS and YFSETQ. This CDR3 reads CASSGGTYYNEQFF. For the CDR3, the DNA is TGCGCCAGCAGCGGAGGGACTTACTACAATGAGCAGTTCTTC.

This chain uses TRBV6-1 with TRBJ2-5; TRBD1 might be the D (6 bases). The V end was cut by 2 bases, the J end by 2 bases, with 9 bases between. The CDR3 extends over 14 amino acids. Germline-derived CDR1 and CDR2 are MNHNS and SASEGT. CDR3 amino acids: CASSESQGQETQYF. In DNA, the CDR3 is TGTGCCAGCAGTGAATCCCAGGGGCAAGAGACCCAGTACTTC.

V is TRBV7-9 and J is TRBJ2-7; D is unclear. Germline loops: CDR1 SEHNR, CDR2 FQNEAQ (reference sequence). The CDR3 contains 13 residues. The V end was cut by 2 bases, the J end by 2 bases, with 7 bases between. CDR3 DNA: TGTGCCAGCAGCTTAAGTACAGCCTACGAGCAGTACTTC. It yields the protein CASSLSTAYEQYF.

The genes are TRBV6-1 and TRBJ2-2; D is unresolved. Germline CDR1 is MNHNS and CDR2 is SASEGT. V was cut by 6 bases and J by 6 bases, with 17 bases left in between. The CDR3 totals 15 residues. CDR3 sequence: CASSALDQRSGELFF. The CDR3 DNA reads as TGTGCCAGCAGCGCCCTGGACCAGAGGTCCGGGGAGCTGTTTTTT.

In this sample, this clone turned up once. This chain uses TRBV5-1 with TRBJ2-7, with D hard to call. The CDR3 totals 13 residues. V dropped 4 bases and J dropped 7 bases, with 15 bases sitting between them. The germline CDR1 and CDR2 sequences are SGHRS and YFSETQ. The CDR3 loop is CASSPDPAREQYF. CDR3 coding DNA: TGCGCCAGCAGCCCCGACCCGGCGAGGGAGCAGTACTTC.